Following are 4 T cell receptor beta chains from one sample sequenced in a study of blood T cell repertoires in COVID-19. The method was immunoSEQ multiplex PCR; TCRdb's version includes in-frame clones alone and lacks a portion of them. Among about 210,000 clones listed, under 90% were seen once. Sequencing input: peripheral blood. The origin of the receptors is a woman of 80 years or more with COVID-19, enrolled during active disease.

This chain joins TRBV24-1 and TRBJ2-5, with TRBD2 identical over 13 bases. V shed 7 bases, J shed 4 bases, and the junction held 2 bases outside the gene matches. Germline V gene lookup returns CDR1 KGHDR and CDR2 SFDVKD. The CDR3 is 14 amino acids. The CDR3 coding sequence is TGTGCCACCAGAGGGACTAGCGGGACAGAGACCCAGTACTTC. Protein: CATRGTSGTETQYF.

This clone appeared a single time. The V call is TRBV5-5, the J call TRBJ1-2, with TRBD1 matching 9 bases. CDR3 size: 14 residues. V lost 8 bases and J lost 4; bases outside the gene matches: 9. CDR1 SGHKS and CDR2 YYEKEE come from the germline V gene (reference sequence). Here the CDR3 reads CASRRTGATYGYTF. CDR3 sequence (DNA): TGTGCCAGTCGACGGACAGGGGCAACCTATGGCTACACCTTC. The variable domain in full, completed from reference TRBV5-5 and TRBJ1-2, reads DAGVTQSPTHLIKTRGQQVTLRCSPISGHKSVSWYQQVLGQGPQFIFQYYEKEERGRGNFPDRFSARQFPNYSSELNVNALLLGDSALYLCASRRTGATYGYTFGSGTRLTVV.

V usage is TRBV7-9 and J usage is TRBJ1-2; 10 bases are a match to TRBD1. Germline assignment: CDR1 SEHNR and CDR2 FQNEAQ (reference sequence). The CDR3 runs to 17 residues. The ends lost 0 bases at V and 5 bases at J; junction bases unmatched: 9. The CDR3 DNA follows: TGTGCCAGCAGCTTAGCGGTCCGGGACAGGGGCGAATATGGCTACACCTTC. It translates to CASSLAVRDRGEYGYTF. Full variable domain (outside the CDR3, taken from reference TRBV7-9 and TRBJ1-2): DTGVSQNPRHKITKRGQNVTFRCDPISEHNRLYWYRQTLGQGPEFLTYFQNEAQLEKSRLLSDRFSAERPKGSFSTLEIQRTEQGDSAMYLCASSLAVRDRGEYGYTFGSGTRLTVV.

The rearrangement uses TRBV11-2 and TRBJ1-1; 7 bases are a match to TRBD1. With V trimmed by 5 bases and J by 9 bases, 12 bases remained unmatched. The CDR3 has 14 amino acids. CDR1 and CDR2 (germline): SGHAT, FQNNGV. CDR3 in DNA: TGTGCCAGCAGCCAACGACAGGGTCAAATTAAAGCTTTCTTT. It yields the protein CASSQRQGQIKAFF.